These 20 T cell receptor beta chains came from one sample sequenced in a study of early T cells in non-severe SARS-CoV-2 infection. Via MiXCR, TCRdb re-called the 5' RACE reads, giving one row per CDR3 protein. Altogether over 35,000 distinct CDR3 sequences are present, about 5.9% being singletons, with the ten largest covering roughly 7.7%. The input for sequencing was whole blood, taken at baseline. These receptors were collected from an adult who was a healthcare worker with PCR-confirmed SARS-CoV-2 infection or an uninfected control (not recorded which).

The CDR3 region has the DNA TGTGCCAGCAGTCCCTCAGGCCACAGGGGGCGAAGCTATGGCTACACCTTC. Translation gives CASSPSGHRGRSYGYTF. The gene calls are TRBV12-3 or TRBV12-4 and TRBJ1-2, with TRBD1 identical over 9 bases. Trimming removed 5 bases from V and 4 bases from J; junction bases left unmatched: 14. The length of the CDR3 is 17 residues.

This clonotype was observed many times. The chain links TRBV18 to TRBJ2-5, with D tentatively TRBD2 (6 bases). The germline V gene has CDR1 KGHSH and CDR2 LQKENI. The V end was cut by 0 bases, the J end by 5 bases, with 16 bases between. The CDR3 extends over 16 amino acids. The CDR3 nucleotides read TGTGCCAGCTCACCACCAGGTGCGGGGCCTTCGGAGACCCAGTACTTC. Amino acids: CASSPPGAGPSETQYF.

This clonotype occurred many times. The chain couples TRBV7-9 to TRBJ1-2; 7 bases map to TRBD1. Germline CDR1 reads SEHNR; CDR2 reads FQNEAQ (reference sequence). The CDR3 runs 12 residues. The V segment lost 4 bases and the J segment 8 bases; nucleotides outside the gene matches: 4. CDR3 DNA sequence: TGTGCCAGCAGCTCATGGACAGGAGGCTACACCTTC. Its translation is CASSSWTGGYTF.

This clonotype was counted a few times. The rearrangement links TRBV5-4 to TRBJ1-6; no clear D. The CDR3 has 10 amino acids. Germline lookup yields CDR1 SGHNT and CDR2 YYREEE (reference sequence). V gave up 1 base and J gave up 12 bases, with 2 bases separating them. CDR3 nucleotides: TGTGCCAGCAGCTTGAGACCCCTCCACTTT. As protein: CASSLRPLHF.

The chain links TRBV12-3 or TRBV12-4 to TRBJ2-1; 13 positions agree with TRBD2. The CDR3 runs 15 residues. V shed 6 bases and J 6 bases; nucleotides not matched to a gene: 5. As DNA, the CDR3 is TGTGCCAGCAGAACTGGGACTAGCGGGGTCAATGAGCAGTTCTTC. Translating it yields CASRTGTSGVNEQFF.

J is TRBJ1-2 and V is TRBV5-4; D is unclear. Germline values: CDR1 SGHNT, CDR2 YYREEE (reference sequence). Trimming stripped 4 bases from V and 8 bases from J, with 15 bases between. The length of the CDR3 is 13 residues. CDR3 residues: CASSPRTGLGYTF. The CDR3 DNA reads TGTGCCAGCAGCCCGCGAACCGGCCTGGGCTACACCTTC.

This clonotype has ten or more counts. The J gene is TRBJ2-1, the V gene TRBV20-1; unclear D gene. V gave up 3 bases and J gave up 0 bases, with 15 bases separating them. Germline V lookup: CDR1 DFQATT, CDR2 SNEGSKA (reference sequence). The CDR3 runs 16 residues. The CDR3 bases are TGCAGTGCTAGTTTATTTGACCCCCGCTCCTACAATGAGCAGTTCTTC. This encodes CSASLFDPRSYNEQFF.

This clonotype was observed a handful of times. This sequence joins TRBV29-1 and TRBJ2-5, with D possibly called TRBD1 or TRBD2 (5 bases each). Germline lookup yields CDR1 SQVTM and CDR2 ANQGSEA. V shed 6 bases and J shed 0 bases, with 14 bases lying between them. CDR3 length: 14 amino acids. CDR3 sequence: CSVYGTTNQETQYF. CDR3 DNA sequence: TGCAGCGTCTACGGGACGACCAACCAAGAGACCCAGTACTTC.

This chain connects TRBV7-3 to TRBJ2-1, with D perhaps given as TRBD1 or TRBD2 (5 bases each). Germline-derived CDR1 and CDR2 are SGHTA and FQGTGA. Between the trimmed V and J ends, which lost 9 bases and 5 bases, there was a span of 17 bases. This CDR3 is built from 14 residues. CDR3 residues: CASQGTPLHNEQFF. CDR3 bases: TGTGCCAGTCAAGGGACCCCACTTCACAATGAGCAGTTCTTC.

This clonotype has at least ten counts. The CDR3 region is CASSFSGRYGQPQHF. The CDR3 coding sequence is TGTGCCAGCAGTTTCTCGGGGAGGTACGGTCAGCCCCAGCATTTT. The V and J genes are TRBV12-3 or TRBV12-4 and TRBJ1-5; D is ambiguous. V lost 3 bases to trimming and J lost 6 bases, with 15 bases between them. The CDR3 is 15 residues long.

Judged by abundance, this clonotype is medium-sized (0.01 to 0.1%). This chain joins TRBV20-1 and TRBJ1-2; the D is unclear. CDR1 and CDR2 from the germline V gene are DFQATT and SNEGSKA (reference sequence). The length of the CDR3 is 14 residues. The germline V and J ends were trimmed by 4 bases and 2 bases, with 14 bases remaining between them. CDR3 protein: CSATKGGLNYGYTF. The CDR3, as DNA: TGCAGTGCTACGAAGGGTGGCCTAAACTATGGCTACACCTTC.

This clonotype was seen more than once but under ten times. V is TRBV30 and J is TRBJ2-7, with TRBD1 identical over 9 bases. There are 13 residues in the CDR3. CDR1 is GTSNPN and CDR2 is SVGIG in the germline V gene (reference sequence). Unmatched junction bases numbered 5, after V lost 3 bases and J lost 5 bases. Here the CDR3 DNA reads TGTGCCTGGAGGACGGACAGGGGCCACGAGCAGTACTTC. This codes for CAWRTDRGHEQYF.

The sample holds a few counts of this clonotype. The chain is built from TRBV10-1 and TRBJ2-1; D is ambiguous. This CDR3 spans 14 amino acids. CDR1 WNHNN and CDR2 SYGVQD come from the germline V gene (reference sequence). V was clipped by 3 bases and J by 7 bases, with 13 bases between them. CDR3 nucleotides: TGCGCCAGCAGTGAAAGTACCCTGGGGAATGAGCAGTTCTTC. This translates into CASSESTLGNEQFF.

This clonotype was seen repeatedly, ten times or more. The V call is TRBV7-3, the J call TRBJ1-1; no firm D call. V was pared by 2 bases and J by 1 base, with 5 bases between. The germline V gene encodes CDR1 SGHTA and CDR2 FQGTGA. The CDR3 length is 13 residues. DNA of the CDR3: TGTGCCAGCAGCTTACGGCGGAACACTGAAGCTTTCTTT. Its translation is CASSLRRNTEAFF.

This clonotype showed up many times. The chain couples TRBV15 to TRBJ1-2; 10 positions agree with TRBD1. Germline CDR1 is LNHNV and CDR2 is YYDKDF (reference sequence). V shed 0 bases, J shed 3 bases, and the junction held 13 bases outside the gene matches. The CDR3 extends over 19 amino acids. CDR3 DNA: TGTGCCACCAGCAGAGATGGAGGGTATGAGGGACAGGGGCACTATGGCTACACCTTC. The encoded protein is CATSRDGGYEGQGHYGYTF.

This clonotype was picked up many times. The CDR3 DNA reads as TGTGCCAGCAGCTATCGGACAGGCCCAAATGAAGCTTTCTTT. This codes for CASSYRTGPNEAFF. This chain joins TRBV12-3 or TRBV12-4 and TRBJ1-1, with 7 nucleotides matching TRBD1. V was pared by 6 bases and J by 7 bases, with 11 bases of the junction left unmatched. The CDR3 has 14 residues.

This clonotype has at least ten counts. In DNA, the CDR3 is TGCGCCAGCAGCTTCGGACTAGCGGGTTATTCCTACAATGAGCAGTTCTTC. Translated: CASSFGLAGYSYNEQFF. This chain uses TRBV5-1 with TRBJ2-1, with 11 bases lining up with TRBD2. The CDR3 consists of 17 residues. J lost 1 base, V lost 2 bases, and 5 bases had no gene match. From germline, CDR1 is SGHRS and CDR2 YFSETQ. Drawing the rest from reference TRBV5-1 and TRBJ2-1, the complete variable domain is KAGVTQTPRYLIKTRGQQVTLSCSPISGHRSVSWYQQTPGQGLQFLFEYFSETQRNKGNFPGRFSGRQFSNSRSEMNVSTLELGDSALYLCASSFGLAGYSYNEQFFGPGTRLTVL.

This clonotype has ten or more counts. The genes are TRBV19 and TRBJ1-1, with D unclear. Trimming took 5 bases from V and 0 from J, leaving 7 bases between them. The CDR3 totals 13 residues. Germline CDR1 is LNHDA and CDR2 is SQIVND (reference sequence). The chain's CDR3 is CASSARMNTEAFF. CDR3 DNA sequence: TGTGCCAGTAGTGCTCGTATGAACACTGAAGCTTTCTTT.

The CDR3: CASSFRGRTSTDTQYF. CDR3 DNA sequence: TGTGCCAGCAGCTTCAGAGGGAGAACTAGCACAGATACGCAGTATTTT. The gene calls are TRBV7-9 and TRBJ2-3, with D tentatively TRBD2 (5 bases). Germline loops: CDR1 SEHNR, CDR2 FQNEAQ (reference sequence). Trimming cost V 3 bases and J 0 bases, with 13 bases left between them. This CDR3 contains 16 residues.

The J gene is TRBJ1-4, the V gene TRBV14, with D unclear. Trimming took 4 bases from V and 4 from J, leaving 13 bases between them. Looked up from germline, CDR1 is SGHDN and CDR2 is FVKESK. There are 15 residues in the CDR3. The CDR3 DNA follows: TGTGCCAGCAGCCGAAACCCGGGTGGTAATGAAAAACTGTTTTTT. Its protein is CASSRNPGGNEKLFF.